This entry lists 3 T cell receptor beta chains sequenced from one sample in a study of blood T cell repertoires in COVID-19. Clones were sequenced by immunoSEQ multiplex PCR, and TCRdb holds only the in-frame ones, with some missing. The sample carries approximately 210,000 clones, about four fifths recorded once. Sequenced: PBMCs or T cells enriched from blood (not recorded which). These receptors were obtained from a woman aged 50 to 60 with acute COVID-19.

The chain is built from TRBV7-2 and TRBJ2-1; the D gene is possibly TRBD2 (5 bases). CDR3 size: 17 residues. V lost 5 bases, J lost 6 bases, and 23 bases lay in between. Looked up from germline, CDR1 is SGHTA and CDR2 is FQGNSA. CDR3 sequence: CASSPLMGATASNEQFF. The CDR3 DNA sequence: TGTGCCAGCAGCCCTCTAATGGGAGCTACCGCCTCCAATGAGCAGTTCTTC.

This clone was counted a single time. The chain links TRBV5-1 to TRBJ2-3; possibly TRBD1 for D (6 bases). The germline gives CDR1 SGHRS, CDR2 YFSETQ. CDR3 size: 16 residues. Between the trimmed V and J ends, which lost 3 bases and 2 bases, there was a span of 16 bases. The CDR3 loop is CASSSIGQTPTDTQYF. The CDR3 DNA is TGCGCCAGCAGCTCAATTGGACAGACCCCCACAGATACGCAGTATTTT.

The CDR3 spells CASSFWTSGSQNNEQFF. CDR3 sequence (DNA): TGCGCCAGCAGCTTCTGGACTAGCGGGTCTCAAAACAATGAGCAGTTCTTC. The chain combines TRBV5-1 with TRBJ2-1; TRBD2 matches 11 bases. V shed 2 bases and J 5 bases; nucleotides not matched to a gene: 9. The CDR3 is 17 amino acids. CDR1 and CDR2 (germline): SGHRS, YFSETQ.